This entry lists 21 T cell receptor beta chains sequenced from one sample in a study of Ad26.COV2.S vaccination and SARS-CoV-2 variants. As for treatment: 15 to 20 received Ad26.COV2.S at low or high dose, single or two shots; 5 received placebo; per-sample allocation not given. The samples were gathered on day 63 after the first injection of vaccine or placebo. Sequenced by immunoSEQ multiplex PCR; TCRdb stores in-frame clones only, minus some. The sample comprises around 340,000 clones, roughly 90% of which are singletons, and over 8.5% rests with the top ten. The starting material was peripheral blood, obtained in a trial of Ad26.COV2.S vaccine versus placebo. The receptors were gathered from a person between 18 and 60 years old who received the Ad26.COV2.S COVID-19 vaccine or a placebo.

The chain couples TRBV28 to TRBJ2-1; possibly TRBD1 for D (6 bases). This CDR3 comprises 15 residues. From germline, CDR1 is MDHEN and CDR2 SYDVKM. V lost 3 bases and J lost 3, with 12 bases in between. The CDR3 bases are TGTGCCAGCAGTTTCCGGACAGCCGTCTACAATGAGCAGTTCTTC. It encodes CASSFRTAVYNEQFF.

The chain combines TRBV5-1 with TRBJ2-1; 10 positions match TRBD1. V shed 3 bases and J 7 bases; nucleotides not matched to a gene: 7. Germline CDR1 and CDR2: SGHRS and YFSETQ. CDR3 length: 15 amino acids. This CDR3 reads CASSSLGTGENEQFF. In DNA form, the CDR3 reads TGCGCCAGCAGCTCACTAGGGACAGGGGAAAATGAGCAGTTCTTC.

There are a few counts of this clone. The genes are TRBV5-4 and TRBJ1-2; D not certain. V dropped 3 bases and J dropped 6 bases, with 9 bases sitting between them. Per germline, CDR1 SGHNT and CDR2 YYREEE (reference sequence). The CDR3 runs to 12 residues. CDR3 nucleotides: TGTGCCAGCAGCTCCCCGGGGAATGGCTACACCTTC. This translates into CASSSPGNGYTF. The whole variable domain, remainder taken from reference TRBV5-4 and TRBJ1-2, is ETGVTQSPTHLIKTRGQQVTLRCSSQSGHNTVSWYQQALGQGPQFIFQYYREEENGRGNFPPRFSGLQFPNYSSELNVNALELDDSALYLCASSSPGNGYTFGSGTRLTVV.

The chain is built from TRBV6-2 or TRBV6-3 and TRBJ1-1, with TRBD1 as a possible D gene (6 bases). Germline V lookup: CDR1 MNHEY, CDR2 SVGEGT. The CDR3 contains 12 residues. Deletions cut 2 bases from V and 8 bases from J, with 9 bases between. The CDR3 bases are TGTGCCAGCAGTTACAGGGGGAGGGAAGCTTTCTTT. It encodes CASSYRGREAFF.

The chain uses TRBV19 and TRBJ2-7; 11 bases are a match to TRBD2. V was pared by 5 bases and J by 2 bases, with 8 bases of the junction left unmatched. Germline V CDR1 and CDR2: LNHDA, SQIVND (reference sequence). The CDR3 spans 16 residues. The CDR3 spells CASSLYRTSGPYEQYF. In DNA form, the CDR3 reads TGTGCCAGTAGTTTATACCGGACTAGCGGGCCCTACGAGCAGTACTTC.

The chain has TRBV2 and TRBJ1-6; TRBD1 agrees at 7 bases. The CDR3 consists of 16 residues. The V segment lost 0 bases and the J segment 8 bases; nucleotides outside the gene matches: 7. CDR1 and CDR2 from the germline V gene are SNHLY and FYNNEI. CDR3 in DNA: TGTGCCAGCAGTGAAGCGCTTCAGGGGGGGTATTCACCCCTCCACTTT. It is translated as CASSEALQGGYSPLHF.

A few counts support this clone. This chain joins TRBV7-2 and TRBJ1-1; unclear D gene. The CDR3 spans 15 residues. The germline V gene encodes CDR1 SGHTA and CDR2 FQGNSA. V was trimmed by 3 bases and J by 0 bases, leaving 11 bases between them. The DNA of the CDR3 is TGTGCCAGCAGCTTTGGGCAGGCCCTGAACACTGAAGCTTTCTTT. Translating it yields CASSFGQALNTEAFF.

This rearrangement joins TRBV5-6 to TRBJ2-5; 7 bases line up with TRBD1. This CDR3 contains 15 residues. Germline CDR1 and CDR2: SGHDT and YYEEEE. V lost 1 base, J lost 5 bases, and 8 bases stayed unmatched. The DNA of the CDR3 is TGTGCCAGCAGCTTGTTCGACAGGGTGCGGGAGACCCAGTACTTC. Protein: CASSLFDRVRETQYF.

This chain connects TRBV9 to TRBJ2-5; 14 bases line up with TRBD2. The CDR3 contains 17 residues. Germline CDR1 reads SGDLS; CDR2 reads YYNGEE. V trimming: 0 bases; J trimming: 7 bases; junction bases outside the gene matches: 8. The CDR3 here is CASSVETGLAGDLTQYF. The CDR3 nucleotides are TGTGCCAGCAGCGTAGAGACGGGACTAGCGGGAGATTTGACCCAGTACTTC.

The chain links TRBV5-6 to TRBJ1-4; perhaps TRBD1 as D (5 bases). The germline CDR1 and CDR2 sequences are SGHDT and YYEEEE. The CDR3 is made up of 15 amino acids. With 4 bases removed from V and 8 bases from J, the gap between germline ends came to 18 bases. CDR3 nucleotide sequence: TGTGCCAGCAGCGCAACGTGGGGGTCGCAAGAAAAACTGTTTTTT. Translated: CASSATWGSQEKLFF.

The rearrangement joins TRBV7-2 to TRBJ2-7, with 7 bases fitting TRBD1. The CDR3 runs 15 residues. Germline CDR1 reads SGHTA; CDR2 reads FQGNSA. The J segment lost 0 bases and the V segment lost 6 bases, leaving 8 bases of the junction unmatched. This chain's CDR3 is CASSTNRGSSYEQYF. The DNA for the CDR3 is TGTGCCAGCAGTACTAACAGGGGATCCTCCTACGAGCAGTACTTC.

V is TRBV30 and J is TRBJ2-1; the match to TRBD2 covers 12 bases. Germline V gives CDR1 GTSNPN, CDR2 SVGIG (reference sequence). The CDR3 spans 16 residues. The ends lost 1 base at V and 2 bases at J; junction bases unmatched: 3. CDR3 DNA sequence: TGTGCCTGGAGTGGACTAGCGGGAGTCACCTACAATGAGCAGTTCTTC. It specifies CAWSGLAGVTYNEQFF. Full variable domain (rest looked up from reference TRBV30 and TRBJ2-1): SQTIHQWPATLVQPVGSPLSLECTVEGTSNPNLYWYRQAAGRGLQLLFYSVGIGQISSEVPQNLSASRPQDRQFILSSKKLLLSDSGFYLCAWSGLAGVTYNEQFFGPGTRLTVL.

The genes are TRBV3-1 (or the pseudogene TRBV3-2) and TRBJ1-1; D gene ambiguous. This CDR3 has 13 amino acids. V lost 0 bases, J lost 8 bases, and 10 bases lay in between. Germline CDR1 is LGHDT and CDR2 is YNNKEL (reference sequence). CDR3 DNA: TGTGCCAGCAGCCAAGAACATTACTTCGAAGCTTTCTTT. Encoded protein: CASSQEHYFEAFF.

This rearrangement joins TRBV5-1 to TRBJ2-6; TRBD1 matches at 9 bases. J lost 2 bases, V lost 6 bases, and 3 bases had no gene match. The CDR3 runs to 15 residues. Looked up from germline, CDR1 is SGHRS and CDR2 is YFSETQ. The CDR3: CASTTGGAGANVLTF. CDR3 nucleotides: TGCGCCAGCACCACAGGGGGCGCTGGGGCCAACGTCCTGACTTTC. Drawing the rest from reference TRBV5-1 and TRBJ2-6, the complete variable domain is KAGVTQTPRYLIKTRGQQVTLSCSPISGHRSVSWYQQTPGQGLQFLFEYFSETQRNKGNFPGRFSGRQFSNSRSEMNVSTLELGDSALYLCASTTGGAGANVLTFGAGSRLTVL.

The gene calls are TRBV7-8 and TRBJ2-2; tentatively, D is TRBD1 or TRBD2 (5 bases each). The CDR3 covers 14 residues. Trimming cost V 1 base and J 6 bases, with 9 bases left between them. CDR1 is SGHVS and CDR2 is FQNEAQ in the germline V gene. This CDR3 is CASSLDRGAGELFF. The CDR3 bases are TGTGCCAGCAGCTTAGATCGAGGGGCCGGGGAGCTGTTTTTT.

Remarks on this clone: Other DNA sequences in this specimen translate into the identical CDR3. The chain carries TRBV29-1 and TRBJ1-5, with D perhaps TRBD1 (5 bases). The germline V gene encodes CDR1 SQVTM and CDR2 ANQGSEA. The CDR3 sequence is 13 residues long. The germline V and J ends were trimmed by 5 bases and 0 bases, with 8 bases remaining between them. The CDR3 region is CSVRGDSNQPQHF. In DNA form, the CDR3 reads TGCAGCGTTCGGGGGGATAGCAATCAGCCCCAGCATTTT.

The chain links TRBV2 to TRBJ2-2; D unclear. This CDR3 is 12 amino acids long. Germline V gene lookup returns CDR1 SNHLY and CDR2 FYNNEI. V was cut by 10 bases and J by 0 bases, with 6 bases left in between. The CDR3 is CATGPNTGELFF. The CDR3 nucleotides are TGTGCCACCGGCCCGAACACCGGGGAGCTGTTTTTT.

The chain combines TRBV29-1 with TRBJ2-3, with 7 bases fitting TRBD1. The V gene end was trimmed by 1 base and the J gene end by 4 bases; junction bases not matched to a gene: 8. Germline V gene data show CDR1 as SQVTM and CDR2 as ANQGSEA. The CDR3 has 15 residues. CDR3 in amino acids: CSVEGEQGWADTQYF. CDR3 sequence (DNA): TGCAGCGTTGAAGGAGAACAGGGGTGGGCAGATACGCAGTATTTT.

The rearrangement uses TRBV19 and TRBJ2-1; D could derive from TRBD1 or TRBD2 (5 bases each). The CDR3 sequence is 15 residues long. V lost 5 bases, J lost 7 bases, and 18 bases lay in between. CDR1 is LNHDA, CDR2 SQIVND, per germline (reference sequence). This CDR3 is CASSPSFGAGNEQFF. The CDR3 region has the DNA TGTGCCAGTAGTCCGTCTTTCGGGGCAGGGAATGAGCAGTTCTTC.

V gene TRBV25-1 combines with J gene TRBJ2-7, with D tentatively TRBD2 (5 bases). This CDR3 spans 12 amino acids. Germline V gene data show CDR1 as MGHDK and CDR2 as SYGVNS. With 4 bases removed from V and 7 bases from J, the gap between germline ends came to 11 bases. CDR3 sequence: CASSGRGHEQYF. The CDR3 nucleotides are TGTGCCAGCAGTGGGAGAGGGCATGAGCAGTACTTC.

The chain links TRBV5-5 to TRBJ2-2; D remains unclear. Germline V gene sequence: CDR1 SGHKS, CDR2 YYEKEE (reference sequence). This CDR3 contains 16 residues. Trimming stripped 0 bases from V and 6 bases from J, with 15 bases between. As DNA, the CDR3 is TGTGCCAGCAGCTTGGCCGTCGATGTCGGGCCCGGGGAGCTGTTTTTT. Translated, it gives CASSLAVDVGPGELFF. Full variable domain (outside the CDR3, taken from reference TRBV5-5 and TRBJ2-2): DAGVTQSPTHLIKTRGQQVTLRCSPISGHKSVSWYQQVLGQGPQFIFQYYEKEERGRGNFPDRFSARQFPNYSSELNVNALLLGDSALYLCASSLAVDVGPGELFFGEGSRLTVL.